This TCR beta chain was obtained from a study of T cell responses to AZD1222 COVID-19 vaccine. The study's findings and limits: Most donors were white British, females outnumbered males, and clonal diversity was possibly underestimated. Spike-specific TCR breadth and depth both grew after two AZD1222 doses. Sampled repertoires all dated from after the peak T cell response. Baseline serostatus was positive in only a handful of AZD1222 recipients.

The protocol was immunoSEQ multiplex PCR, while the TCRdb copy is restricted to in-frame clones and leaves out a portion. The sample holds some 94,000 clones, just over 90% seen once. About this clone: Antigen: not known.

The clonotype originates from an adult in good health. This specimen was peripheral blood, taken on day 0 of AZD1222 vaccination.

CDR3 loop: CASSDPGPPVDTQYF. CDR3 nucleotides: TGTGCCAGTAGCGACCCGGGTCCCCCGGTAGATACGCAGTATTTT. The chain couples TRBV19 to TRBJ2-3; the D is unclear. The CDR3 sequence is 15 residues long. V was cut by 6 bases and J by 5 bases, with 18 bases left in between. The germline V gene encodes CDR1 LNHDA and CDR2 SQIVND (reference sequence).